Listed here is a single T cell receptor (beta chain). The target antigen is unknown. Using immunoSEQ multiplex PCR, the repertoire was profiled, and TCRdb retains in-frame clones only, with some absent. The repertoire holds tens of thousands of clones, with approximately 64% as singletons. Expansion with viral peptide pools was applied to antigen-specific CD4+ T cells by the ViraFEST assay prior to sequencing. Following an approximately 9-day culture, CD4+ T cells were purified. Testing of the vaccine recipients showed negative nucleocapsid antibodies and no prior SARS-CoV-2 infection. Two million PBMC were seeded per well and grown in the presence of around 10 IU/ml IL-2 and around 10 ug/ml peptides. The sample belongs to a study of vaccination effects on CD4 cells after COVID-19. Study-level findings and limits: At late timepoints after vaccination, vaccine- and infection-induced clones shrank markedly. Few convalescent patients, and no early post-infection timepoints, were available to the study.

The germline V gene has CDR1 KGHSH and CDR2 LQKENI. J gave up 5 bases and V 6 bases, and 5 bases lay outside the gene matches. There are 15 residues in the CDR3. The chain has TRBV18 and TRBJ2-7, with 15 nucleotides matching TRBD2. The TCR sequence derives from a human donor who received a COVID-19 vaccine. The sample consisted of CD4+ T cells from PBMCs cultured with HCoV-OC43 spike peptides, taken before COVID-19 vaccination. Specified subset: HCoV-OC43 spike overlapping peptide pool stimulation. CDR3 protein: CASSQGLAGGHEQYF. CDR3 nucleotides: TGTGCCAGCTCCCAGGGACTAGCGGGAGGTCACGAGCAGTACTTC.